This is a list of T cell receptor beta chains from one sample in a study of T cell responses to AZD1222 COVID-19 vaccine. TCRdb's table, derived via immunoSEQ multiplex PCR, lists solely in-frame clones and lacks some. Of about 140,000 clones in the sample, around 88% were seen once. Specimen: peripheral blood, collected on day 0 of AZD1222 vaccination. The receptor set was obtained from an adult in good health. CDR3s include the opening cysteine and the closing phenylalanine or tryptophan. A D gene is named only where the DNA matches it firmly. Rows may omit the clone size; those that give it use once, few, many or a size class.

cdr3_aa: CASSWTSGEQFF
cdr3_nt: TGTGCCAGCAGTTGGACTAGCGGAGAGCAGTTCTTC
j_call: TRBJ2-1
clone_size: once
d_call: TRBD2
cdr3_length: 12
v_call: TRBV6-2/TRBV6-3

cdr3_aa: CASSPDRAVAFF
cdr3_nt: TGTGCCAGCAGCCCCGACAGGGCGGTAGCTTTCTTT
j_call: TRBJ1-1
clone_size: -
d_call: TRBD1
cdr3_length: 12
v_call: TRBV11-2

cdr3_aa: CASSLREIGYGYTF
cdr3_nt: TGTGCCAGCAGCTTGAGGGAAATCGGTTATGGCTACACCTTC
j_call: TRBJ1-2
clone_size: -
d_call: -
cdr3_length: 14
v_call: TRBV9

cdr3_aa: CASSPGDRGIFF
cdr3_nt: TGTGCCAGCAGCCCGGGGGACAGGGGGATTTTCTTT
j_call: TRBJ1-1
clone_size: -
d_call: TRBD1
cdr3_length: 12
v_call: TRBV3-1/TRBV3-2

cdr3_aa: CASSRDRRYEQYF
cdr3_nt: TGTGCCAGCAGCCGGGACAGGCGCTACGAGCAGTACTTC
j_call: TRBJ2-7
clone_size: once
d_call: TRBD1
cdr3_length: 13
v_call: TRBV12-3/TRBV12-4

cdr3_aa: CAWSVQGGETQYF
cdr3_nt: TGTGCCTGGAGTGTACAGGGTGGAGAGACCCAGTACTTC
j_call: TRBJ2-5
clone_size: once
d_call: -
cdr3_length: 13
v_call: TRBV30

cdr3_aa: CASSGDVAGEPREQFF
cdr3_nt: TGTGCCAGTAGTGGGGACGTCGCGGGAGAGCCACGCGAGCAGTTCTTC
j_call: TRBJ2-1
clone_size: -
d_call: TRBD2
cdr3_length: 16
v_call: TRBV19

cdr3_aa: CASSLGGRLNEQYF
cdr3_nt: TGTGCCAGCAGCTTGGGCGGGAGGTTGAACGAGCAGTACTTC
j_call: TRBJ2-7
clone_size: -
d_call: TRBD2
cdr3_length: 14
v_call: TRBV7-9

cdr3_aa: CASSLSEETEAFF
cdr3_nt: TGTGCCAGCAGCCTCAGTGAAGAGACTGAAGCTTTCTTT
j_call: TRBJ1-1
clone_size: few
d_call: -
cdr3_length: 13
v_call: TRBV12-3/TRBV12-4

cdr3_aa: CASRSGTGGIDTQYF
cdr3_nt: TGTGCCAGCAGATCCGGGACAGGGGGCATCGATACGCAGTATTTT
j_call: TRBJ2-3
clone_size: -
d_call: TRBD1
cdr3_length: 15
v_call: TRBV6-5

cdr3_aa: CASRDRTANYGYTF
cdr3_nt: TGCGCCAGCAGGGACCGGACAGCTAACTATGGCTACACCTTC
j_call: TRBJ1-2
clone_size: -
d_call: -
cdr3_length: 14
v_call: TRBV5-1

cdr3_aa: CASSLNRGQGTYEQYF
cdr3_nt: TGTGCCAGCAGCTTAAATCGAGGACAGGGTACCTACGAGCAGTACTTC
j_call: TRBJ2-7
clone_size: -
d_call: TRBD1
cdr3_length: 16
v_call: TRBV7-9

cdr3_aa: CASSERAGEWETQYF
cdr3_nt: TGTGCCAGCAGTGAACGGGCGGGAGAGTGGGAGACCCAGTACTTC
j_call: TRBJ2-5
clone_size: few
d_call: TRBD2
cdr3_length: 15
v_call: TRBV6-4

cdr3_aa: CASTPSTKGDEQYF
cdr3_nt: TGTGCCAGCACTCCCTCGACGAAGGGGGACGAGCAGTACTTC
j_call: TRBJ2-7
clone_size: -
d_call: -
cdr3_length: 14
v_call: TRBV27

cdr3_aa: CASSPLHASSYNEQFF
cdr3_nt: TGTGCCAGCAGCCCACTACACGCTAGCTCCTACAATGAGCAGTTCTTC
j_call: TRBJ2-1
clone_size: -
d_call: -
cdr3_length: 16
v_call: TRBV9

cdr3_aa: CAWKVGGWNEQFF
cdr3_nt: TGTGCCTGGAAAGTGGGAGGCTGGAATGAGCAGTTCTTC
j_call: TRBJ2-1
clone_size: once
d_call: -
cdr3_length: 13
v_call: TRBV30

cdr3_aa: CASSSPLGTGWAGELFF
cdr3_nt: TGTGCCAGCAGCTCTCCCCTGGGGACGGGTTGGGCCGGGGAGCTGTTTTTT
j_call: TRBJ2-2
clone_size: -
d_call: -
cdr3_length: 17
v_call: TRBV7-9

cdr3_aa: CASSLGRLATFPGELFF
cdr3_nt: TGTGCCAGCAGCTTAGGTCGACTAGCGACGTTTCCCGGGGAGCTGTTTTTT
j_call: TRBJ2-2
clone_size: once
d_call: TRBD2
cdr3_length: 17
v_call: TRBV11-2

cdr3_aa: CASSLSWGSNEKLFF
cdr3_nt: TGTGCCAGCAGTTTAAGCTGGGGGTCGAATGAAAAACTGTTTTTT
j_call: TRBJ1-4
clone_size: -
d_call: -
cdr3_length: 15
v_call: TRBV7-2

cdr3_aa: CASSPSGATETQYF
cdr3_nt: TGTGCCAGCTCACCCTCCGGGGCGACGGAGACCCAGTACTTC
j_call: TRBJ2-5
clone_size: -
d_call: -
cdr3_length: 14
v_call: TRBV18

cdr3_aa: CATSDSYGYTF
cdr3_nt: TGTGCCACCAGTGACTCCTATGGCTACACCTTC
j_call: TRBJ1-2
clone_size: -
d_call: -
cdr3_length: 11
v_call: TRBV24-1

cdr3_aa: CASSPIEELSGNTIYF
cdr3_nt: TGTGCCAGCTCACCAATAGAGGAACTCTCTGGAAACACCATATATTTT
j_call: TRBJ1-3
clone_size: -
d_call: -
cdr3_length: 16
v_call: TRBV18

cdr3_aa: CASSLVAGGAFF
cdr3_nt: TGTGCCAGCAGCTTAGTGGCGGGGGGAGCTTTCTTT
j_call: TRBJ1-1
clone_size: -
d_call: -
cdr3_length: 12
v_call: TRBV11-2

cdr3_aa: CASSPGTGANYGYTF
cdr3_nt: TGTGCCAGCTCACCCGGGACAGGGGCCAACTATGGCTACACCTTC
j_call: TRBJ1-2
clone_size: -
d_call: TRBD1
cdr3_length: 15
v_call: TRBV18

cdr3_aa: CASSLPADWPPGTDTQYF
cdr3_nt: TGTGCCAGCAGCCTACCAGCTGACTGGCCCCCGGGCACAGATACGCAGTATTTT
j_call: TRBJ2-3
clone_size: -
d_call: -
cdr3_length: 18
v_call: TRBV9

cdr3_aa: CASSQEGATGRYEQYF
cdr3_nt: TGTGCCAGCAGCCAAGAAGGCGCGACCGGCCGCTACGAGCAGTACTTC
j_call: TRBJ2-7
clone_size: -
d_call: -
cdr3_length: 16
v_call: TRBV14

cdr3_aa: CASTSAGASTDTQYF
cdr3_nt: TGTGCCAGCACCTCAGCGGGGGCTAGCACAGATACGCAGTATTTT
j_call: TRBJ2-3
clone_size: -
d_call: TRBD2
cdr3_length: 15
v_call: TRBV6-5

cdr3_aa: CASRYRGGTEAFF
cdr3_nt: TGTGCCAGCAGATACAGGGGGGGCACTGAAGCTTTCTTT
j_call: TRBJ1-1
clone_size: -
d_call: TRBD1
cdr3_length: 13
v_call: TRBV12-3/TRBV12-4

cdr3_aa: CASSQGGSRNTIYF
cdr3_nt: TGTGCCAGCAGCCAAGGGGGCTCAAGAAACACCATATATTTT
j_call: TRBJ1-3
clone_size: -
d_call: -
cdr3_length: 14
v_call: TRBV3-1/TRBV3-2

cdr3_aa: CASSSQGEGTEAFF
cdr3_nt: TGTGCCAGCTCATCCCAGGGGGAGGGGACTGAAGCTTTCTTT
j_call: TRBJ1-1
clone_size: -
d_call: TRBD1
cdr3_length: 14
v_call: TRBV18

cdr3_aa: CASSYSQGERYF
cdr3_nt: TGTGCCAGCAGTTACTCACAGGGTGAGCGGTACTTC
j_call: TRBJ2-4
clone_size: -
d_call: -
cdr3_length: 12
v_call: TRBV6-5

cdr3_aa: CASSSGNGEAFF
cdr3_nt: TGTGCCAGCAGTTCAGGGAACGGAGAAGCTTTCTTT
j_call: TRBJ1-1
clone_size: -
d_call: -
cdr3_length: 12
v_call: TRBV12-3/TRBV12-4

cdr3_aa: CASSSTSGRAVELFF
cdr3_nt: TGTGCCAGCAGCTCCACTAGCGGGAGGGCCGTGGAGCTGTTTTTT
j_call: TRBJ2-2
clone_size: -
d_call: TRBD2
cdr3_length: 15
v_call: TRBV7-6

cdr3_aa: CAWKRDRGGNGYTF
cdr3_nt: TGTGCCTGGAAAAGGGACAGGGGGGGGAATGGCTACACCTTC
j_call: TRBJ1-2
clone_size: -
d_call: TRBD1
cdr3_length: 14
v_call: TRBV30

cdr3_aa: CASSPYAGQGNSPLHF
cdr3_nt: TGTGCCAGCTCACCATATGCCGGACAGGGAAATTCACCCCTCCACTTT
j_call: TRBJ1-6
clone_size: -
d_call: TRBD1
cdr3_length: 16
v_call: TRBV18

cdr3_aa: CASSQDLAGGSYNEQFF
cdr3_nt: TGTGCCAGCAGCCAAGATCTAGCGGGAGGATCCTACAATGAGCAGTTCTTC
j_call: TRBJ2-1
clone_size: -
d_call: TRBD2
cdr3_length: 17
v_call: TRBV3-1/TRBV3-2

cdr3_aa: CASNPGGTIYNQPQHF
cdr3_nt: TGTGCCAGTAACCCCGGCGGGACAATTTACAATCAGCCCCAGCATTTT
j_call: TRBJ1-5
clone_size: -
d_call: -
cdr3_length: 16
v_call: TRBV19

cdr3_aa: CASSPPSQGVPEAFF
cdr3_nt: TGTGCCAGCTCACCACCCTCGCAGGGGGTGCCTGAAGCTTTCTTT
j_call: TRBJ1-1
clone_size: -
d_call: TRBD1
cdr3_length: 15
v_call: TRBV18

cdr3_aa: CASTSGIDQPQHF
cdr3_nt: TGTGCCAGCACCTCGGGGATCGATCAGCCCCAGCATTTT
j_call: TRBJ1-5
clone_size: -
d_call: -
cdr3_length: 13
v_call: TRBV7-2

cdr3_aa: CASSHPNQPQHF
cdr3_nt: TGTGCCAGCAGCCACCCGAATCAGCCCCAGCATTTT
j_call: TRBJ1-5
clone_size: -
d_call: -
cdr3_length: 12
v_call: TRBV6-2/TRBV6-3

cdr3_aa: CASSQDRDSGNTGELFF
cdr3_nt: TGCGCCAGCAGCCAAGATCGAGACAGTGGAAACACCGGGGAGCTGTTTTTT
j_call: TRBJ2-2
clone_size: -
d_call: -
cdr3_length: 17
v_call: TRBV4-1

cdr3_aa: CASSPTGDGYTF
cdr3_nt: TGTGCCAGCAGCCCGACAGGGGATGGCTACACCTTC
j_call: TRBJ1-2
clone_size: once
d_call: TRBD1
cdr3_length: 12
v_call: TRBV4-2

cdr3_aa: CASSLGGQGFRNSPLHF
cdr3_nt: TGTGCCAGCAGCTTAGGGGGACAGGGGTTTCGGAATTCACCCCTCCACTTT
j_call: TRBJ1-6
clone_size: once
d_call: TRBD1
cdr3_length: 17
v_call: TRBV7-9

cdr3_aa: CASSDRALGAGELFF
cdr3_nt: TGTGCCAGCAGTGATCGGGCCCTGGGGGCCGGGGAGCTGTTTTTT
j_call: TRBJ2-2
clone_size: -
d_call: -
cdr3_length: 15
v_call: TRBV6-1

cdr3_aa: CARTGSSADEQFF
cdr3_nt: TGTGCCAGAACAGGGTCTTCCGCCGATGAGCAGTTCTTC
j_call: TRBJ2-1
clone_size: -
d_call: -
cdr3_length: 13
v_call: TRBV30

cdr3_aa: CASSSGTPYGYTF
cdr3_nt: TGTGCCAGCAGCTCCGGGACACCCTATGGCTACACCTTC
j_call: TRBJ1-2
clone_size: -
d_call: -
cdr3_length: 13
v_call: TRBV7-2

cdr3_aa: CASSQTSGSADTQYF
cdr3_nt: TGTGCCAGCAGCCAGACCAGCGGGAGCGCAGATACGCAGTATTTT
j_call: TRBJ2-3
clone_size: -
d_call: TRBD2
cdr3_length: 15
v_call: TRBV3-1/TRBV3-2

cdr3_aa: CASSLARTSVLNEQFF
cdr3_nt: TGTGCCAGCAGCTTAGCGCGGACTAGCGTCTTGAATGAGCAGTTCTTC
j_call: TRBJ2-1
clone_size: once
d_call: TRBD2
cdr3_length: 16
v_call: TRBV7-8

cdr3_aa: CASSWGAGVRGTDTQYF
cdr3_nt: TGTGCCAGCAGTTGGGGAGCGGGAGTAAGGGGCACAGATACGCAGTATTTT
j_call: TRBJ2-3
clone_size: -
d_call: TRBD2
cdr3_length: 17
v_call: TRBV28

cdr3_aa: CASNLRGIAGVKTGELFF
cdr3_nt: TGTGCCAGTAACCTAAGAGGGATAGCGGGAGTAAAAACCGGGGAGCTGTTTTTT
j_call: TRBJ2-2
clone_size: few
d_call: TRBD2
cdr3_length: 18
v_call: TRBV19

cdr3_aa: CASSQGVLSYEQYF
cdr3_nt: TGTGCCAGCAGTCAAGGAGTCTTATCCTACGAGCAGTACTTC
j_call: TRBJ2-7
clone_size: -
d_call: -
cdr3_length: 14
v_call: TRBV3-1/TRBV3-2

cdr3_aa: CASSQDVGAGYGYTF
cdr3_nt: TGTGCCAGCAGCCAAGATGTGGGGGCCGGCTATGGCTACACCTTC
j_call: TRBJ1-2
clone_size: -
d_call: -
cdr3_length: 15
v_call: TRBV3-1/TRBV3-2

cdr3_aa: CASSGDRDYLNEQFF
cdr3_nt: TGTGCCAGCAGCGGTGACCGGGACTACCTAAATGAGCAGTTCTTC
j_call: TRBJ2-1
clone_size: -
d_call: TRBD2
cdr3_length: 15
v_call: TRBV9

cdr3_aa: CASSYSRDRAFVDDEKLFF
cdr3_nt: TGTGCCAGCAGTTACTCCAGGGACAGGGCTTTCGTGGACGATGAAAAACTGTTTTTT
j_call: TRBJ1-4
clone_size: -
d_call: TRBD1
cdr3_length: 19
v_call: TRBV6-2/TRBV6-3